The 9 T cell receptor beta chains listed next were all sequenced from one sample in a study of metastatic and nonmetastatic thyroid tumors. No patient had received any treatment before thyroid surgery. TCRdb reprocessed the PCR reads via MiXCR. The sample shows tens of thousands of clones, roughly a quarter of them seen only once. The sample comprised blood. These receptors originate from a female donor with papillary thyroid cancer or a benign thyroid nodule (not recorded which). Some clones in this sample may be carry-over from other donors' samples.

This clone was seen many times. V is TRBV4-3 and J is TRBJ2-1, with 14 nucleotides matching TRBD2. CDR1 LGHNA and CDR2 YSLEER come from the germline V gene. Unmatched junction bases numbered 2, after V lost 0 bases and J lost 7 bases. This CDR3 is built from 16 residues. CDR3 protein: CASSQDGLAGGNEQFF. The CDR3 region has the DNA TGCGCCAGCAGCCAAGATGGACTAGCGGGGGGTAATGAGCAGTTCTTC.

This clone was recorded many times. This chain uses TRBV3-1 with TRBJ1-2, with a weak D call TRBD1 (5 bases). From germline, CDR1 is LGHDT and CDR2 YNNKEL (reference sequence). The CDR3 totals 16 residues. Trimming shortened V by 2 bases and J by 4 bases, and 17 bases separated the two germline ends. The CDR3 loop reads CASSQHGGLEGYGYTF. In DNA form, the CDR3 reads TGTGCCAGCAGCCAACATGGGGGACTGGAAGGCTATGGCTACACCTTC.

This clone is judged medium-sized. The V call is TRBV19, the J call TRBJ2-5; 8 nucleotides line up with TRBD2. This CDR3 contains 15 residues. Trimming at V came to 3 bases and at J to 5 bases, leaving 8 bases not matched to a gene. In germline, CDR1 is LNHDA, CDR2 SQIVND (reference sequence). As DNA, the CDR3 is TGTGCCAGTAGTATCCGAAGGACTAGCCGGGAGACCCAGTACTTC. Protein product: CASSIRRTSRETQYF.

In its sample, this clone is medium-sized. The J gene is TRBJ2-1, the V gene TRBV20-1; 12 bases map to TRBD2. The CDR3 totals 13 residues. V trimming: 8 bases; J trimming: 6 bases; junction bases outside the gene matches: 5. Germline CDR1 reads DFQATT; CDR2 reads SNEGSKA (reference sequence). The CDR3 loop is CSLTSGGLNEQFF. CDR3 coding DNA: TGCAGTTTGACTAGCGGGGGCCTCAATGAGCAGTTCTTC.

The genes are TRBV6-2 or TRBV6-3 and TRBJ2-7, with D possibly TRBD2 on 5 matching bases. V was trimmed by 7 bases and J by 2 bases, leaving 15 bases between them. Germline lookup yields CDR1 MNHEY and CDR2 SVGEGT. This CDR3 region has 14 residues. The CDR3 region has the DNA TGTGCCAGCATCTCCGGGATCCTTCCCTACGAGCAGTACTTC. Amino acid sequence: CASISGILPYEQYF.

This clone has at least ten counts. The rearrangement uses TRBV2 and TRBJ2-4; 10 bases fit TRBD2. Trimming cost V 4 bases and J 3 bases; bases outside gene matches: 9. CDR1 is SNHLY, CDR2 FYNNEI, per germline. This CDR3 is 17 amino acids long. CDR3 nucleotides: TGTGCCAGCAGTGGCGCTAGCGGGAGCGGTAGCAAAAACATTCAGTACTTC. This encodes CASSGASGSGSKNIQYF.

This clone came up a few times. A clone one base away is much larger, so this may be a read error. Here the CDR3 DNA reads TGTGCCAGCGGAAGACAGGGAACCTACAATGAGCAGTTCTTC. Translating it yields CASGRQGTYNEQFF. The chain joins TRBV2 to TRBJ2-1, with TRBD1 matching 7 bases. The trim removed 8 bases at V and 2 bases at J, leaving 6 bases unmatched. Germline CDR1 and CDR2: SNHLY and FYNNEI. This CDR3 has 14 amino acids.

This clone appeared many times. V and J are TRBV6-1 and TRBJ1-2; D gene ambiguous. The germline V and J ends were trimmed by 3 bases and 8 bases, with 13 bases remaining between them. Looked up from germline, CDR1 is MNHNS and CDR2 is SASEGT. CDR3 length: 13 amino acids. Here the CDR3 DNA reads TGTGCCAGCAGTGAGGTCAGATCGGGAGGCTACACCTTC. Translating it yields CASSEVRSGGYTF.

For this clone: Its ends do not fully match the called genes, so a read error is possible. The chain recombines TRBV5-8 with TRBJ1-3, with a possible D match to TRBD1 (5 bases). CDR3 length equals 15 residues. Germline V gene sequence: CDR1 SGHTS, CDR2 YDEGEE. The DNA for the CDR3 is TGTGCCAGCAGCACCGTGACAGTCTCTGGAAACTCCATATATTTT. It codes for CASSTVTVSGNSIYF.